Listed here are 23 T cell receptor beta chains from one sample, sequenced in a study of blood T cell repertoires in COVID-19 (dated by TCRdb to between 2020 and 2021). Library creation used the immunoSEQ multiplex PCR assay. TCRdb holds this immuneACCESS table with in-frame rearrangements only. Some clones are missing; in checked studies, unresolved V genes explain under half, and the rest has no known cause. The sample table records tens of thousands of clones; around four fifths of these occur just once. The ten most abundant clones make up roughly 16% of the sample. The sequenced sample was peripheral blood. These receptors were collected from a human donor in a cohort sampled during active COVID-19.

The V gene is TRBV2, the J gene TRBJ2-2; D uncertain. With 7 bases removed from V and 0 bases from J, the gap between germline ends came to 12 bases. The germline CDR1 and CDR2 sequences are SNHLY and FYNNEI. The CDR3 spans 15 residues. CDR3 sequence reads: CASTQRQANTGELFF. As DNA, the CDR3 is TGTGCCAGCACCCAAAGGCAGGCGAACACCGGGGAGCTGTTTTTT.

V gene TRBV6-6 combines with J gene TRBJ2-1, with 12 bases lining up with TRBD2. V dropped 9 bases and J dropped 4; count of bases not matched to a gene: 7. Germline loops: CDR1 MNHNY, CDR2 SVGAGI (reference sequence). The CDR3 is made up of 15 amino acids. The CDR3 protein is CARRRGTSGYNEQFF. In DNA, the CDR3 is TGTGCCAGAAGGAGAGGGACTAGCGGGTACAATGAGCAGTTCTTC.

The V and J genes are TRBV6-1 and TRBJ1-2; D is unresolved. Germline CDR1 and CDR2: MNHNS and SASEGT. This CDR3 region has 15 residues. Trimming took 1 base from V and 6 from J, leaving 15 bases between them. The CDR3 DNA reads as TGTGCCAGCAGTGAAGTGGGTGGCGGATTAAATGGCTACACCTTC. Translated: CASSEVGGGLNGYTF.

The chain combines TRBV27 with TRBJ2-3, with 7 bases lining up with TRBD2. Looked up from germline, CDR1 is MNHEY and CDR2 is SMNVEV (reference sequence). The CDR3 runs to 15 residues. The V and J ends lost 2 bases and 3 bases, in that order; junction bases with no gene match: 5. The CDR3: CASSLRRERTDTQYF. The CDR3 DNA follows: TGTGCCAGCAGTTTACGGCGGGAGAGAACAGATACGCAGTATTTT.

The chain has TRBV18 and TRBJ1-5; D unresolved. Per the germline V gene, CDR1 is KGHSH and CDR2 is LQKENI. V dropped 7 bases and J dropped 9 bases, with 16 bases sitting between them. The CDR3 length is 13 residues. This chain's CDR3 is CASLIDLSGPQHF. The CDR3 DNA is TGTGCCAGCTTAATAGACCTATCGGGGCCCCAGCATTTT.

The chain recombines TRBV5-1 with TRBJ1-2, with D possibly being TRBD1 (6 bases). Germline V gives CDR1 SGHRS, CDR2 YFSETQ. CDR3 length equals 16 residues. The V end was cut by 1 base, the J end by 4 bases, with 17 bases between. This CDR3 is CASSLTGGRFTYGYTF. CDR3 sequence (DNA): TGCGCCAGCAGCTTGACTGGGGGCAGATTCACCTATGGCTACACCTTC.

This chain links TRBV2 with TRBJ1-3, with D possibly being TRBD1 (6 bases). CDR1 is SNHLY, CDR2 FYNNEI, per germline. This CDR3 has 14 amino acids. Trimming pared 7 bases from V and 2 bases from J, leaving 12 bases between. The CDR3 bases are TGTGCCAGCAAAGGGGGTACAACTGGAAACACCATATATTTT. Encoded protein: CASKGGTTGNTIYF.

The V and J genes are TRBV28 and TRBJ2-7; D might be TRBD2 (5 bases). The CDR3 is 14 residues long. Trimming removed 7 bases from V and 0 bases from J, with 13 bases in between. Looked up from germline, CDR1 is MDHEN and CDR2 is SYDVKM. CDR3 DNA sequence: TGTGCCAGCAAGGATCAGCGGAACTCCTACGAGCAGTACTTC. Its protein product is CASKDQRNSYEQYF.

This rearrangement joins TRBV9 to TRBJ1-2; 9 bases match TRBD1. This CDR3 is 16 amino acids long. CDR1 is SGDLS, CDR2 YYNGEE, per germline. J gave up 3 bases and V 3 bases, and 9 bases lay outside the gene matches. CDR3 region: CASSGGDRDWYYGYTF. CDR3 in DNA: TGTGCCAGCAGCGGAGGGGACAGGGACTGGTACTATGGCTACACCTTC.

This clone appeared a few times. This chain joins TRBV11-2 and TRBJ2-7; D may be TRBD1 (5 bases). CDR3 size: 14 residues. V was clipped by 4 bases and J by 0 bases, with 10 bases between them. Germline-derived CDR1 and CDR2 are SGHAT and FQNNGV. CDR3 coding DNA: TGTGCCAGCAGCTCCATAACAGGCTCCTACGAGCAGTACTTC. It yields the protein CASSSITGSYEQYF. The variable domain in full, completed from reference TRBV11-2 and TRBJ2-7, reads EAGVAQSPRYKIIEKRQSVAFWCNPISGHATLYWYQQILGQGPKLLIQFQNNGVVDDSQLPKDRFSAERLKGVDSTLKIQPAKLEDSAVYLCASSSITGSYEQYFGPGTRLTVT.

This clone was picked up one time. The chain is built from TRBV5-1 and TRBJ2-3, with 9 bases identical to TRBD1. V dropped 4 bases and J dropped 1; count of bases not matched to a gene: 1. This CDR3 contains 14 residues. From germline, CDR1 is SGHRS and CDR2 YFSETQ. The CDR3 DNA reads TGCGCCAGCAGCAGACAGGGGGGCACAGATACGCAGTATTTT. It encodes CASSRQGGTDTQYF.

The rearrangement joins TRBV28 to TRBJ1-3; D uncertain. V lost 6 bases and J lost 0, with 12 bases in between. This CDR3 region has 15 residues. The germline V gene has CDR1 MDHEN and CDR2 SYDVKM. Here the CDR3 DNA reads TGTGCCAGCAGCTCCGTTCAGGACTCTGGAAACACCATATATTTT. It translates to CASSSVQDSGNTIYF.

This chain connects TRBV12-3 or TRBV12-4 to TRBJ1-2; D is uncertain. Trimming removed 6 bases from V and 7 bases from J, with 15 bases in between. This CDR3 spans 13 amino acids. The CDR3 nucleotides are TGTGCCAGCAGCCCGACAAACTCTCGTGGCTACACCTTC. Protein sequence: CASSPTNSRGYTF.

The chain is built from TRBV5-5 and TRBJ2-2; 7 bases map to TRBD1. V lost 2 bases, J lost 3 bases, and 10 bases stayed unmatched. CDR1 SGHKS and CDR2 YYEKEE come from the germline V gene (reference sequence). This CDR3 comprises 17 residues. The CDR3 DNA follows: TGTGCCAGCAGCTTCCCCCAAGACAGGGCGGACACCGGGGAGCTGTTTTTT. Protein sequence: CASSFPQDRADTGELFF.

This chain joins TRBV7-8 and TRBJ2-7; D is unresolved. Trimming stripped 2 bases from V and 0 bases from J, with 5 bases between. The CDR3 is made up of 13 amino acids. Germline values: CDR1 SGHVS, CDR2 FQNEAQ. CDR3 in DNA: TGTGCCAGCAGCTTATCTAACTCCTACGAGCAGTACTTC. This sequence encodes CASSLSNSYEQYF.

This rearrangement joins TRBV6-5 to TRBJ1-2; D ambiguous. From germline, CDR1 is MNHEY and CDR2 SVGAGI. The CDR3 length is 13 residues. V was shortened by 2 bases and J by 4 bases, with 8 bases between the two germline ends. The chain's CDR3 is CASSYGNIYGYTF. In DNA form, the CDR3 reads TGTGCCAGCAGTTACGGCAACATCTATGGCTACACCTTC.

The V gene is TRBV28, the J gene TRBJ2-2, with D possibly being TRBD1 (6 bases). The V gene's germline CDR1 is MDHEN and CDR2 SYDVKM. This CDR3 comprises 15 residues. The V gene lost 5 bases and the J gene lost 4 bases, with 14 bases spanning the gap. The CDR3: CASSETGSLTGELFF. In DNA, the CDR3 is TGTGCCAGCAGTGAAACAGGGTCCCTCACCGGGGAGCTGTTTTTT.

The rearrangement uses TRBV28 and TRBJ2-6; a possible D gene is TRBD1 (6 bases). This CDR3 has 15 amino acids. The V and J ends lost 2 bases and 4 bases respectively, with 9 bases between them. Germline V gene lookup returns CDR1 MDHEN and CDR2 SYDVKM. CDR3 region: CASSLGQLGANVLTF. The CDR3 nucleotides are TGTGCCAGCAGTTTAGGACAGCTAGGGGCCAACGTCCTGACTTTC.

The rearrangement joins TRBV24-1 to TRBJ2-3, with TRBD2 matching over 8 bases. V gave up 2 bases and J gave up 5 bases; unmatched junction bases: 11. This CDR3 has 17 amino acids. The germline gives CDR1 KGHDR, CDR2 SFDVKD. The CDR3 region is CATSDSRSGRGGDTQYF. In DNA form, the CDR3 reads TGTGCCACCAGTGATTCCCGGAGCGGGAGAGGTGGAGATACGCAGTATTTT.

Of note for this clone: A read error may be the cause here, since a much bigger clone is one base away. The chain joins TRBV6-6 to TRBJ1-5, with 9 nucleotides matching TRBD1. Per germline, CDR1 MNHNY and CDR2 SVGAGI (reference sequence). CDR3 length: 15 amino acids. After removal of 6 bases from V and 1 base from J, the junction contained 4 bases not matched to a gene. The CDR3: CASRKGQGSNQPQHF. DNA of the CDR3: TGTGCCAGCAGAAAGGGACAGGGAAGCAATCAGCCCCAGCATTTT.

This clone has a handful of counts. The chain recombines TRBV27 with TRBJ2-3, with a possible D match to TRBD1 (5 bases). CDR3 size: 14 residues. The V and J ends lost 6 bases and 4 bases respectively, with 14 bases between them. The germline V gene has CDR1 MNHEY and CDR2 SMNVEV (reference sequence). CDR3 DNA sequence: TGTGCCAGCAGCTCAACAGGTTGGGCAGATACGCAGTATTTT. It encodes CASSSTGWADTQYF.

The chain uses TRBV12-2 and TRBJ2-1; the table's D call of TRBD2 was not tested on the DNA. TRBV12-2 is given as a pseudogene. The CDR3 contains 18 residues. CDR3 in amino acids: CASRLFKGLAVAYNEQFF. CDR3 in DNA: TGTGCAAGTCGCTTATTTAAGGGACTAGCGGTAGCCTACAATGAGCAGTTCTTC.

The rearrangement uses TRBV2 and TRBJ2-3; D not resolved. Trimming stripped 7 bases from V and 2 bases from J, with 13 bases between. CDR1 SNHLY and CDR2 FYNNEI come from the germline V gene. The CDR3 length is 14 residues. The CDR3 coding sequence is TGTGCCAGCACACGTTGGCTCTCCACAGATACGCAGTATTTT. This gives the protein CASTRWLSTDTQYF.